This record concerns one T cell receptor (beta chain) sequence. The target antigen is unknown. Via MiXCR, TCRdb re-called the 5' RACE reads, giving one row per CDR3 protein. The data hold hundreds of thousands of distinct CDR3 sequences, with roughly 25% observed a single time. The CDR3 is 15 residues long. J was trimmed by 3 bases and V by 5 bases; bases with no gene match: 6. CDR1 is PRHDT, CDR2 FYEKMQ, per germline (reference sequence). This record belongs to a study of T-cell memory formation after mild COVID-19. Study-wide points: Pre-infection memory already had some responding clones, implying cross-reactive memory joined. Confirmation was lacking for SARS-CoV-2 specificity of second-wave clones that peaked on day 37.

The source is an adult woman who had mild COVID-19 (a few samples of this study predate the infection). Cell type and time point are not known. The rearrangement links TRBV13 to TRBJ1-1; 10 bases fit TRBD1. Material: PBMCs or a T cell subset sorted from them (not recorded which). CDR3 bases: TGTGCCAGCAGCGTAACCGGGACAGGGGACACTGAAGCTTTCTTT. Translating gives CASSVTGTGDTEAFF. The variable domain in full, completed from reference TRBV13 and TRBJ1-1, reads AAGVIQSPRHLIKEKRETATLKCYPIPRHDTVYWYQQGPGQDPQFLISFYEKMQSDKGSIPDRFSAQQFSDYHSELNMSSLELGDSALYFCASSVTGTGDTEAFFGQGTRLTVV.